This section outlines one T cell receptor beta chain sequence together with its context. Its specificity is not known. This may be a read error: a much more frequent sequence differs by one nucleotide. This sample stems from a study of glioma-infiltrating T cells. Overall study findings and caveats: Above-expected tissue-blood divergence occurred in all gliomas, most in low-grade ones. Very few CDR3 sequences were shared between tissue and blood.

TCR alpha and beta CDR3 regions were amplified from RNA using iRepertoire nested multiplex PCR. For one-step reverse transcription and amplification, about 85-400 ng of tissue mRNA or PBMC total RNA was used. TCRdb re-analysed the multiplex PCR reads in MiXCR, keeping a single row per CDR3 protein. Seen here are around 190,000 distinct CDR3 sequences, roughly a third observed once, and the top ten hold just over 20%. Per germline, CDR1 ENHRY and CDR2 SYGVKD. The CDR3 sequence is 20 residues long. V lost 3 bases, J lost 1 base, and 18 bases stayed unmatched. The sequence was collected from a human donor with low-grade glioma or glioblastoma, undergoing nonglioma brain surgery, or in good health (not recorded which). Sequences were obtained from glioma tissue, nonneoplastic brain tissue, or PBMCs (not recorded which). V and J are TRBV10-3 and TRBJ2-3; 8 bases map to TRBD1. CDR3 loop: CAISDRSGTGGREGTDTQYF. DNA for the CDR3: TGTGCCATCAGTGACCGCTCCGGGACAGGCGGGCGAGAGGGCACAGATACGCAGTATTTT.